This T cell receptor (beta chain) was retrieved from a study of blood T cell repertoires in COVID-19. At the level of the study: COVID-19 samples, acute and convalescent, were from the United States, Italy and Spain.

Per the authors' pipeline: Amplification of reference gene primers was used by the study to estimate nucleated cell counts. Libraries were prepared by immunoSEQ multiplex PCR; TCRdb keeps only in-frame clonotypes and omits some of them. From that table come the V and J calls and clone size; the DNA was used to work out D and trimming. Seen here are roughly 230,000 clones, about nine tenths observed once, and the top ten hold over 0.8%. Sequenced input: peripheral blood. The source is a young man with COVID-19, enrolled during active disease.

CDR3 amino acids: CASSKARDRDRGGNTIYF. The CDR3 DNA is TGTGCCAGCAGCAAAGCGAGGGACAGGGATAGGGGTGGAAACACCATATATTTT. The rearrangement uses TRBV21-1 and TRBJ1-3; the D call of TRBD1 is as the table states it, not checked on the DNA. TRBV21-1 is shown as a pseudogene. This CDR3 has 18 amino acids.